This note documents a single TCR beta chain sequence. This clonotype showed up many times. Its cognate antigen has yet to be identified. No base qualities exist here, and no much larger clone lies one base off it. This specimen comes from a study of kidney transplant recipient with SARS-CoV-2 infection (dated by TCRdb to the early 2020s). Sequenced on an Illumina MiSeq. Profiling of the peripheral T cell repertoire targeted human TCRbeta genes. On the authors' methods: To account for variability over time, differences in clonotype abundance were tested using beta-binomial modelling. Expanded clonotypes were checked against the ImmuneCODE reference database of SARS-CoV-2-associated TCRs and mapped to regions of the viral genome. Additional repertoire analyses were carried out for TRBV gene usage, CDR3 length, CDR3 amino acid overlap between time points, clonotype abundance distributions and Jaccard similarity. TCRdb took the public reads, trimmed them with fastp at Q25, ran MiXCR for clone calling and kept in-frame beta chains. Identical CDR3 proteins give one entry, which carries the most common genes and DNA. TCRdb, not the authors, supplied the V and J calls. The sample table records some 220,000 distinct CDR3 sequences; 29% of these occur just once. Of the sample, less than 8.5% falls within the top ten clones.

The time point label corresponds to: pre-pandemic baseline sample and day 111 after first positive SARS-CoV-2 test. Relative to germline, V is 0 bases shorter and J is 3 bases shorter, with 18 bases between their ends. Inclusive of the bounding cysteine and phenylalanine, the CDR3 is 18 residues long. The sequence is cut down to CDR3 DNA, 54 bases in frame from base 1. The chain joins TRBV12-3 or TRBV12-4 to TRBJ2-1; possibly the D gene is TRBD2, per 6 matching bases. The TCR originated in a male patient in his thirties who had COVID-19 and was a kidney transplant recipient. The graft donor may be the source of some T cells after a transplant. Specimen: a blood sample, collected at baseline and between days 110 and 120 from a kidney transplant recipient. In nucleotide form, the sequence is TGTGCCAGCAGTTTAGCGTATAGAACGGGAGAGGTCTACAATGAGCAGTTCTTC. Translated, this is CASSLAYRTGEVYNEQFF.